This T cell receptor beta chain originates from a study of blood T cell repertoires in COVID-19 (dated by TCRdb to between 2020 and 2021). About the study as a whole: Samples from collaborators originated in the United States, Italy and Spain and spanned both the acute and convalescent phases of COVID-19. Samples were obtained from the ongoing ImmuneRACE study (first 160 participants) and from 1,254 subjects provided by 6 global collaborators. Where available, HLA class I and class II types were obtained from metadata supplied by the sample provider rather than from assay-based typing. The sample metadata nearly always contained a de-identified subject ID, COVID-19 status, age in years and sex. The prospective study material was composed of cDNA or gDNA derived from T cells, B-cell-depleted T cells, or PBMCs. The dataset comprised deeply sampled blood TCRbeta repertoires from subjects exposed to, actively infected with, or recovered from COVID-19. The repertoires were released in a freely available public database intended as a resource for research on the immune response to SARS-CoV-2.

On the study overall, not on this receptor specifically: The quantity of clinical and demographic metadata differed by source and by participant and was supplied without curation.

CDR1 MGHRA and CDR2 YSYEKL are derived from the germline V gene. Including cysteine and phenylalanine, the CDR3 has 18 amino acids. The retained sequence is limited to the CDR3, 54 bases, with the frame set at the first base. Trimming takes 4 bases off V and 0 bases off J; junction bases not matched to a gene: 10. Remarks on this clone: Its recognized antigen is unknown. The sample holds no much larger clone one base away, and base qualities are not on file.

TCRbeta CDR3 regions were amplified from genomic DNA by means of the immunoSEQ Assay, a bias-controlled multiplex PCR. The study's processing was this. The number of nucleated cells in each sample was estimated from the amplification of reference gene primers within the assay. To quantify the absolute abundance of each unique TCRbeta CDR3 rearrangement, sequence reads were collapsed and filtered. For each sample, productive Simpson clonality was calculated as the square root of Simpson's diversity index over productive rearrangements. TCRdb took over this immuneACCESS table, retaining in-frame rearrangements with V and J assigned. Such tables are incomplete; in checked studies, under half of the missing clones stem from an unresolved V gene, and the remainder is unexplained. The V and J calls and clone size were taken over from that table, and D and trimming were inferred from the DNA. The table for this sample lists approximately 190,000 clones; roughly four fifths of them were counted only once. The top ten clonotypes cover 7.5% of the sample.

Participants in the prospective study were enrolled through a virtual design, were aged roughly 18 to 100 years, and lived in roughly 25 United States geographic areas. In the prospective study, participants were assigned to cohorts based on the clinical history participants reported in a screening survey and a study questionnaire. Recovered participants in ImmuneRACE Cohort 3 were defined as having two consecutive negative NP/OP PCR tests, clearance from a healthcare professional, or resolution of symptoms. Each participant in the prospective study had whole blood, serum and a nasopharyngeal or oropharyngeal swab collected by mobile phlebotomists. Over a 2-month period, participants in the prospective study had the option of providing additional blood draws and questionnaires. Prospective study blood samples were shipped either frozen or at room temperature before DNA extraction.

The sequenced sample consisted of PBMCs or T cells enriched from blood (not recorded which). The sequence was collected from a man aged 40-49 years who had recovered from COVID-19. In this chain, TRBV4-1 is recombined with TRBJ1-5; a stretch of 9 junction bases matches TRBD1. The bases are TGCGCCAGCAGCCCTGGGAAGGGACAGGGCGGTAGCAATCAGCCCCAGCATTTT. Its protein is CASSPGKGQGGSNQPQHF.